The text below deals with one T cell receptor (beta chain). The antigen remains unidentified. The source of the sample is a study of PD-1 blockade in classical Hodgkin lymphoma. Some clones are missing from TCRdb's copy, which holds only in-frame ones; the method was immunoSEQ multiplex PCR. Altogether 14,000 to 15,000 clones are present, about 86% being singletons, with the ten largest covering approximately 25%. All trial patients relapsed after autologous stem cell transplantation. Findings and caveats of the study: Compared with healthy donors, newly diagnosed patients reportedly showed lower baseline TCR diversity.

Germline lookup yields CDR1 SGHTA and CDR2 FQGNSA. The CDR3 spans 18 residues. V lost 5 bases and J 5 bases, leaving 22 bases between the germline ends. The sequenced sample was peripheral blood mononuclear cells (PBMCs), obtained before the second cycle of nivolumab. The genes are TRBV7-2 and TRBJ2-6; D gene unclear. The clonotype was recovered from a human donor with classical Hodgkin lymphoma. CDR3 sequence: CASSKVLRRQSRANVLTF. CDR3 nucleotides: TGTGCCAGCAGCAAGGTACTGAGACGACAAAGTCGGGCCAACGTCCTGACTTTC. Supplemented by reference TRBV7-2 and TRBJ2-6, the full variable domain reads GAGVSQSPSNKVTEKGKDVELRCDPISGHTALYWYRQSLGQGLEFLIYFQGNSAPDKSGLPSDRFSAERTGGSVSTLTIQRTQQEDSAVYLCASSKVLRRQSRANVLTFGAGSRLTVL.